This entry describes one T cell receptor beta chain. What it binds is unknown. The data were taken from a study of cytomegalovirus exposure and HLA in healthy donors. Study results and limitations: An analysis that was carried out later associated about 17,000 TCR beta sequences with HLA alleles at 0.05 false discovery rate. CMV antigen specificity of a few CMV-associated chains was confirmed in vitro. It was taken for granted in presence/absence analyses that sequencing depth across donors was roughly uniform.

Trimming stripped 1 base from V and 8 bases from J, with 17 bases between. Germline CDR1 is MNHNS and CDR2 is SASEGT. CDR3 size: 16 residues. Primers for the PCR totalled 60 Vbeta and 13 Jbeta. Measured with immunoSEQ multiplex PCR; TCRdb has only the in-frame clones, and not every one. The sample comprises 150,000 to 200,000 clones, about three quarters of which are singletons, and 4.7% rests with the top ten. This clonotype originated in a man younger than 35 in good health and CMV-seropositive. The specimen sequenced was PBMCs. This chain uses TRBV6-1 with TRBJ1-4; a weak D match, TRBD1 (6 bases). CDR3 residues: CASSEVDRGTREKLFF. DNA of the CDR3: TGTGCCAGCAGTGAAGTCGATAGGGGGACACGAGAAAAACTGTTTTTT.